This T cell receptor (beta chain) was obtained from a study of blood T cells in healthy people across ages. V gave up 8 bases and J gave up 4 bases, with 12 bases separating them. The CDR3 contains 12 residues. The germline V gene encodes CDR1 ENHRY and CDR2 SYGVKD. For the second PCR, which ran for roughly 6 to 11 cycles, a sample-barcoded 5' primer and a J-beta primer mix were used. In TCRdb, the 5' RACE reads were re-called with MiXCR into one record per CDR3 protein. This sample has more than 700,000 distinct CDR3 sequences, with less than 70% found just once. The chain links TRBV10-3 to TRBJ2-7, with D possibly TRBD1 on 8 matching bases. The receptor was derived from a man older than 75 in good health. Input material: blood. CDR3 sequence (DNA): TGTGCCATCGGACAGGGAGGGTACGAGCAGTACTTC. This gives the protein CAIGQGGYEQYF.